This T cell receptor (beta chain) was recorded in a study of T cells in Graves' hyperthyroidism and ophthalmopathy. Study results and limitations: Ophthalmopathy, which appeared later, was predicted by the model a median 6.5 months before onset.

The CDR3 spans 15 residues. Germline V gene lookup returns CDR1 LNHNV and CDR2 YYDKDF (reference sequence). With 1 base removed from V and 2 bases from J, the gap between germline ends came to 12 bases. Template material for amplifying TCR beta CDR3 regions consisted of RNA transcripts. First-round RT-PCR with HTBI primers amplified the TCR CDR3 region. TCRdb reanalysed the multiplex PCR reads using MiXCR and keeps one entry per CDR3 protein. The profile shows about 640,000 distinct CDR3 sequences, about 14% of them singletons. Those patients with uncontrolled infection, other autoimmune disease, pregnancy or lactation were excluded. It was 8.5 to 10 ml of fresh peripheral blood that supplied the PBMCs. Notes on this clonotype: Its matching antigen is unknown.

The chain is built from TRBV15 and TRBJ2-7, with a possible D match to TRBD1 (6 bases). Sequencing input: blood. This TCR came from a woman aged 50 to 65 with Graves' ophthalmopathy. The CDR3 sequence is CATSRVIGGAYEQYF. Here the CDR3 DNA reads TGTGCCACCAGCAGAGTTATAGGGGGAGCCTACGAGCAGTACTTC.